What follows are 10 T cell receptor beta chains derived from one specimen sequenced in a study of blood T cells in healthy people across ages. With a J-beta primer mix and a sample-barcoded 5' primer, a second PCR ran 7 to 11 cycles. One entry per CDR3 protein, called by TCRdb with MiXCR from the 5' RACE reads. This table holds approximately 600,000 distinct CDR3 sequences, about 54% found once. Sequencing used blood. The receptors come from a man between 60 and 75 years old in good health.

The J gene is TRBJ2-3, the V gene TRBV18; D call uncertain. This CDR3 comprises 14 residues. CDR1 and CDR2 (germline): KGHSH, LQKENI. The V gene lost 0 bases and the J gene lost 9 bases, with 13 bases spanning the gap. The CDR3 reads CASSPPMTLGTQYF. The CDR3 nucleotides read TGTGCCAGCTCACCACCTATGACATTGGGGACGCAGTATTTT.

The chain carries TRBV20-1 and TRBJ2-5, with 8 positions matching TRBD2. With 3 bases clipped from V and 4 bases from J, the junction kept 16 bases outside the gene matches. Germline V gene data show CDR1 as DFQATT and CDR2 as SNEGSKA (reference sequence). CDR3 length: 17 amino acids. The CDR3 reads CSAREEASGGRRETQYF. CDR3 coding DNA: TGCAGTGCTAGGGAAGAGGCCAGCGGGGGTCGGAGAGAGACCCAGTACTTC.

Remarks on this clonotype: Compared with germline, one end of the junction differs, possibly owing to a read error. The chain carries TRBV28 and TRBJ2-5; 8 bases align to TRBD1. The CDR3 is made up of 17 amino acids. Per germline, CDR1 MDHEN and CDR2 SYDVKM. The CDR3 spells CAGSPPRTGIVGNEQYF. The CDR3 region has the DNA TGTGCCGGCAGTCCGCCCCGGACAGGGATTGTGGGCAATGAGCAGTACTTC.

On this clonotype: One end of the junction fails to match germline, which may point to a read error. The chain joins TRBV3-1 to TRBJ1-6; D perhaps matches TRBD1 (5 bases). CDR1 is LGHDT and CDR2 is YNNKEL in the germline V gene (reference sequence). This CDR3 has 17 residues. CDR3 sequence (DNA): TGTGCTAGCAGCCAGGAGTTAGGCAGGGACTATAATTCACCCCTCCACTTT. The encoded protein is CASSQELGRDYNSPLHF.

The DNA for the CDR3 is TGTGCCATCAGTGATTCCGGGACTAGCAGCACAGATACGCAGTATTTT. Translating it yields CAISDSGTSSTDTQYF. The chain links TRBV10-3 to TRBJ2-3, with 9 bases fitting TRBD2. Trimming at V came to 3 bases and at J to 0 bases, leaving 4 bases not matched to a gene. CDR1 ENHRY and CDR2 SYGVKD come from the germline V gene. There are 16 residues in the CDR3.

V usage is TRBV20-1 and J usage is TRBJ2-3, with TRBD2 matching over 10 bases. The CDR3 extends over 17 amino acids. The V gene's germline CDR1 is DFQATT and CDR2 SNEGSKA (reference sequence). V was clipped by 7 bases and J by 0 bases; unmatched bases: 13. The CDR3 DNA reads TGCAGTGGTAGTAAGCGGGGGGGAAGAACTAGCACAGATACGCAGTATTTT. It is translated as CSGSKRGGRTSTDTQYF.

The CDR3 sequence is CASSLHGALYGYTF. CDR3 DNA: TGTGCCAGCAGCTTACACGGGGCACTCTATGGCTACACCTTC. The chain links TRBV7-2 to TRBJ1-2, with D perhaps matching TRBD1 (5 bases). The germline gives CDR1 SGHTA, CDR2 FQGNSA. This CDR3 is 14 amino acids long. V was cut by 2 bases and J by 4 bases, with 11 bases left in between.

V and J are TRBV10-3 and TRBJ1-3; maybe TRBD1 (5 bases). Germline CDR1 reads ENHRY; CDR2 reads SYGVKD. V was trimmed by 11 bases and J by 0 bases, leaving 11 bases between them. CDR3 size: 13 residues. The CDR3 coding sequence is TGTGCCGCCAGGGACCTCTCTGGAAACACCATATATTTT. It encodes CAARDLSGNTIYF.

This clonotype was recorded a few times. The chain recombines TRBV10-3 with TRBJ2-5, with 11 bases identical to TRBD2. V dropped 5 bases and J dropped 5; count of bases not matched to a gene: 16. This CDR3 comprises 18 residues. Per the germline V gene, CDR1 is ENHRY and CDR2 is SYGVKD. The DNA for the CDR3 is TGTGCCATCAGTAGCCCCCCTTCCGCTAGCGGGGGGCGGGAGACCCAGTACTTC. This encodes CAISSPPSASGGRETQYF.

In its sample, this clonotype was seen a few times. V and J are TRBV20-1 and TRBJ2-1; maybe TRBD1 (6 bases). V was trimmed by 2 bases and J by 5 bases, leaving 13 bases between them. CDR3 length: 14 amino acids. Germline V CDR1 and CDR2: DFQATT, SNEGSKA (reference sequence). The CDR3 bases are TGCAGTGCTAGAATCCCCGCAGGGGACAATGAGCAGTTCTTC. Translation gives CSARIPAGDNEQFF.